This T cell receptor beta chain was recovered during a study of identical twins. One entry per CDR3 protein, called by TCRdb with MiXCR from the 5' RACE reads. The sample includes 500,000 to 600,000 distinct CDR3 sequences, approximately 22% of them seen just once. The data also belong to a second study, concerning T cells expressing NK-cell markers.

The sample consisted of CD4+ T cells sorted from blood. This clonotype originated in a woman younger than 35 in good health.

The CDR3 is CSARVTSGRYYNEQFF. In DNA, the CDR3 is TGCAGTGCTAGGGTGACTAGCGGGAGATATTACAATGAGCAGTTCTTC. The chain is built from TRBV20-1 and TRBJ2-1; 12 bases map to TRBD2. Germline V gene sequence: CDR1 DFQATT, CDR2 SNEGSKA (reference sequence). The CDR3 is 16 amino acids. V was pared by 3 bases and J by 4 bases, with 7 bases of the junction left unmatched.